This TCR beta chain was recorded in a study of cytomegalovirus exposure and HLA in healthy donors. Study conclusions and caveats: V- and J-gene trimming in TCR beta was tied to a missense DCLRE1C variant by an analysis performed later. Certain indistinguishable V segments, among them TRBV6-2 and TRBV6-3, were excluded.

The germline V gene encodes CDR1 SEHNR and CDR2 FQNEAQ (reference sequence). J lost 5 bases, V lost 5 bases, and 5 bases had no gene match. This CDR3 is built from 15 residues. With regard to this clone: Its antigen is not known. The sample holds other DNA sequences that translate to the same CDR3.

PCR was performed using 60 Vbeta and 13 Jbeta primers. How the authors handled the data: Counted up in a later analysis, unique TCR beta chains came to some 72 million, with around 12 million shared. Clones were read by immunoSEQ multiplex PCR, and TCRdb kept only the in-frame ones, dropping some. For V, J and clone size, that table is used; D and trimming come from the DNA. The sample yields around 100,000 clones, around two thirds seen once. Specimen: PBMCs. This sequence originates from a woman in her fifties or sixties in good health and CMV-seronegative. V and J are TRBV7-9 and TRBJ2-5, with 13 bases that match TRBD2. This CDR3 reads CASSRLAGGWETQYF. The CDR3, as DNA: TGTGCCAGCAGCAGACTAGCGGGAGGATGGGAGACCCAGTACTTC.